This T cell receptor beta chain comes out of a study of blood T cell repertoires in COVID-19. Study in general: Whether acute or convalescent, the COVID-19 samples came from the United States, Italy and Spain. Nucleic acid was either cDNA or gDNA, and it came from T cells, B-cell-depleted T cells, or PBMCs.

Assay used: immunoSEQ multiplex PCR; TCRdb lists only in-frame clones, some missing. This table holds around 300,000 clones, approximately 87% found once. After removal of 8 bases from V and 6 bases from J, the junction contained 10 bases not matched to a gene. From germline, CDR1 is MNHEY and CDR2 SVGAGI. This CDR3 region has 14 residues. This receptor was obtained from a woman under 40 with COVID-19, enrolled during active disease. The gene calls are TRBV6-5 and TRBJ1-1; TRBD1 matches 9 bases. The specimen was peripheral blood. The CDR3 coding sequence is TGTGCCAGCTATTCTTTGACAGGGGGACCTGAAGCTTTCTTT. This gives the protein CASYSLTGGPEAFF.